Shown below are 7 T cell receptor beta chains from a single sample sequenced in a study of blood T cell repertoires in COVID-19. The assay was immunoSEQ multiplex PCR, and TCRdb's table has in-frame clones only and misses some. Of roughly 100,000 clones listed, roughly 79% are singletons. The specimen sequenced was peripheral blood. Receptor source: a man in his 70s with acute or convalescent COVID-19.

V gene TRBV2 combines with J gene TRBJ1-4; possible D gene TRBD1, 6 bases. V lost 6 bases, J lost 5 bases, and 19 bases lay in between. The CDR3 runs 16 residues. Germline V lookup: CDR1 SNHLY, CDR2 FYNNEI. The CDR3 is CASRFSRTVPNEKLFF. The DNA of the CDR3 is TGTGCCAGCAGGTTCTCCCGGACAGTGCCGAATGAAAAACTGTTTTTT.

The rearrangement uses TRBV11-2 and TRBJ2-1; D remains unclear. Germline V lookup: CDR1 SGHAT, CDR2 FQNNGV. V was clipped by 6 bases and J by 10 bases, with 10 bases between them. The CDR3 is 11 residues long. CDR3 sequence: CASSSTAEQFF. The CDR3 coding sequence is TGTGCCAGCAGTTCTACAGCAGAGCAGTTCTTC. Together with reference TRBV11-2 and TRBJ2-1, the CDR3 gives the full variable domain: EAGVAQSPRYKIIEKRQSVAFWCNPISGHATLYWYQQILGQGPKLLIQFQNNGVVDDSQLPKDRFSAERLKGVDSTLKIQPAKLEDSAVYLCASSSTAEQFFGPGTRLTVL.

This clone was detected only a few times. The V and J genes are TRBV15 and TRBJ1-2; 8 nucleotides line up with TRBD1. The CDR3 covers 15 residues. Per germline, CDR1 LNHNV and CDR2 YYDKDF (reference sequence). The V segment lost 4 bases and the J segment 2 bases; nucleotides outside the gene matches: 6. The CDR3 region is CATSTWTGLNYGYTF. CDR3 sequence (DNA): TGTGCCACCAGCACTTGGACAGGGTTAAACTATGGCTACACCTTC.

This clone occurred once. DNA for the CDR3: TGTGCCAGCTCACCAGACACAAATTCCAATGAGCAGTTCTTC. Its protein product is CASSPDTNSNEQFF. The chain couples TRBV18 to TRBJ2-1; no clear D gene. V dropped 2 bases and J dropped 6 bases, with 11 bases sitting between them. The germline CDR1 and CDR2 sequences are KGHSH and LQKENI. The CDR3 length is 14 residues.

The gene calls are TRBV6-5 and TRBJ1-1, with 7 bases that match TRBD1. The CDR3 totals 16 residues. Trimming took 2 bases from V and 0 from J; bases not matched to a gene: 6. The germline gives CDR1 MNHEY, CDR2 SVGAGI. The CDR3 DNA reads TGTGCCAGCAGTTACCAGACCACAGGGGTGAACACTGAAGCTTTCTTT. This encodes CASSYQTTGVNTEAFF.

The V gene is TRBV11-2, the J gene TRBJ2-2, with D perhaps matching TRBD2 (5 bases). CDR1 is SGHAT and CDR2 is FQNNGV in the germline V gene. The CDR3 contains 14 residues. V lost 6 bases to trimming and J lost 0 bases, with 8 bases between them. The CDR3 DNA reads TGTGCCAGCAGAGCGGTTACGAACACCGGGGAGCTGTTTTTT. It codes for CASRAVTNTGELFF.

This chain connects TRBV7-2 to TRBJ2-1; 10 bases are shared with TRBD2. Trimming removed 3 bases from V and 4 bases from J; junction bases left unmatched: 6. The length of the CDR3 is 16 residues. CDR1 and CDR2 from the germline V gene are SGHTA and FQGNSA. The CDR3 protein is CASSFTQRGGYNEQFF. In DNA, the CDR3 is TGTGCCAGCAGCTTTACGCAGCGGGGGGGTTACAATGAGCAGTTCTTC. Complete variable domain (other parts from reference TRBV7-2 and TRBJ2-1): GAGVSQSPSNKVTEKGKDVELRCDPISGHTALYWYRQSLGQGLEFLIYFQGNSAPDKSGLPSDRFSAERTGGSVSTLTIQRTQQEDSAVYLCASSFTQRGGYNEQFFGPGTRLTVL.